This passage covers 20 T cell receptor beta chains from one sample sequenced in a study of blood T cells in healthy people across ages. It was with a sample-barcoded 5' primer and a J-beta primer mix that a second PCR of about 7 to 12 cycles was run. Using its own MiXCR run on the 5' RACE reads, TCRdb lists one record per CDR3 protein. The sample shows 2 million or so distinct CDR3 sequences, around 50% of them seen only once. Input material: blood. These receptors came from a woman in her thirties or forties in good health.

This clonotype was observed a handful of times. This rearrangement joins TRBV11-2 to TRBJ2-1; TRBD2 aligns across 11 bases. After removal of 3 bases from V and 5 bases from J, the junction contained 9 bases not matched to a gene. CDR3 length equals 17 residues. Germline CDR1 and CDR2: SGHAT and FQNNGV. Here the CDR3 reads CASSFSFGTSGNNEQFF. The CDR3 DNA follows: TGTGCCAGCAGCTTTTCCTTCGGGACTAGCGGTAACAATGAGCAGTTCTTC.

The V and J genes are TRBV11-1 and TRBJ2-5; 10 nucleotides match TRBD1. The tail of the sequence fits TRBJ2-7 better, so the J call may be wrong. Germline V gene sequence: CDR1 SGHAT, CDR2 FQDESV (reference sequence). There are 16 residues in the CDR3. As DNA, the CDR3 is TGTGCCAGCAGCCCACAGACAGGGGGCTGGGGCAACGAGCAGTACTTC. Translated, it gives CASSPQTGGWGNEQYF.

This clonotype is a singleton in its sample. At one boundary the junction diverges from the germline segment, which might be a read error. V is TRBV19 and J is TRBJ1-5; D is perhaps TRBD1 (6 bases). CDR1 and CDR2 (germline): LNHDA, SQIVND (reference sequence). The CDR3 length is 16 residues. The CDR3 reads CAGSIATGLRNQPQHF. The DNA of the CDR3 is TGTGCCGGTAGTATAGCTACAGGGTTGCGCAATCAGCCCCAGCATTTT. Full variable domain (missing parts from reference TRBV19 and TRBJ1-5): DGGITQSPKYLFRKEGQNVTLSCEQNLNHDAMYWYRQDPGQGLRLIYYSQIVNDFQKGDIAEGYSVSREKKESFPLTVTSAQKNPTAFYLCAGSIATGLRNQPQHFGDGTRLSIL.

CDR3 loop: CASSSPRGQPDTQYF. The CDR3 DNA reads TGTGCCAGCAGTTCACCCCGGGGACAGCCAGATACGCAGTATTTT. The chain employs TRBV12-3 or TRBV12-4 and TRBJ2-3; 7 nucleotides line up with TRBD1. V was pared by 4 bases and J by 4 bases, with 8 bases of the junction left unmatched. The CDR3 runs 15 residues.

The chain links TRBV12-5 to TRBJ2-2; 7 nucleotides agree with TRBD1. This CDR3 comprises 16 residues. CDR1 and CDR2 (germline): LGHNT, FRNRAP. The J segment lost 1 base and the V segment lost 1 base, leaving 3 bases of the junction unmatched. CDR3 residues: CASGLERTGNTGELFF. In DNA form, the CDR3 reads TGTGCTAGTGGTTTGGAACGGACAGGGAACACCGGGGAGCTGTTTTTT.

This chain uses TRBV28 with TRBJ1-6; 8 positions agree with TRBD1. V lost 7 bases to trimming and J lost 1 base; unmatched junction nucleotides: 6. CDR1 and CDR2 (germline): MDHEN, SYDVKM. This CDR3 region has 16 residues. CDR3 in DNA: TGTGCCAGCAAAAACAGGGGGATATCCTATAATTCACCCCTCCACTTT. This translates into CASKNRGISYNSPLHF.

This clonotype was seen only once. The chain recombines TRBV4-2 with TRBJ2-3, with D perhaps matching TRBD2 (6 bases). Germline V gives CDR1 LGHNA, CDR2 YNFKEQ. Trimming removed 0 bases at V and 0 bases at J, with 10 bases between. The CDR3 runs to 16 residues. The CDR3 here is CASSQEAGRSTDTQYF. Here the CDR3 DNA reads TGTGCCAGCAGCCAAGAGGCGGGACGCAGCACAGATACGCAGTATTTT.

This sequence joins TRBV25-1 and TRBJ2-5; D perhaps matches TRBD1 (5 bases). CDR1 is MGHDK and CDR2 is SYGVNS in the germline V gene. Trimming took 1 base from V and 1 from J, leaving 10 bases between them. CDR3 size: 15 residues. CDR3 sequence reads: CASSELDTVQETQYF. DNA of the CDR3: TGTGCCAGCAGTGAATTGGACACCGTCCAAGAGACCCAGTACTTC.

The chain couples TRBV6-1 to TRBJ2-7; perhaps TRBD2 as D (5 bases). CDR1 MNHNS and CDR2 SASEGT come from the germline V gene. CDR3 size: 19 residues. Here the CDR3 reads CPTRPLSDSSSGSSYEQYF. The CDR3 DNA reads as TGTCCCACTCGACCTTTGTCGGACTCCTCCTCCGGTAGCTCCTACGAGCAGTACTTC.

This chain uses TRBV7-2 with TRBJ2-3, with 11 bases fitting TRBD1. V shed 5 bases and J 0 bases; nucleotides not matched to a gene: 10. There are 18 residues in the CDR3. The germline CDR1 and CDR2 sequences are SGHTA and FQGNSA. Written as DNA, the CDR3 is TGTGCCAGCAGCGTAGGACAGGGGGCGATCCTCAGCACAGATACGCAGTATTTT. It specifies CASSVGQGAILSTDTQYF. Combining the CDR3 with reference TRBV7-2 and TRBJ2-3 gives the whole variable domain GAGVSQSPSNKVTEKGKDVELRCDPISGHTALYWYRQSLGQGLEFLIYFQGNSAPDKSGLPSDRFSAERTGGSVSTLTIQRTQQEDSAVYLCASSVGQGAILSTDTQYFGPGTRLTVL.

The gene calls are TRBV20-1 and TRBJ2-7; 8 bases line up with TRBD1. This CDR3 region has 14 residues. Germline CDR1 DFQATT, CDR2 SNEGSKA (reference sequence). J was trimmed by 4 bases and V by 0 bases; bases with no gene match: 5. The CDR3 region is CSARDFDRGYEQYF. The CDR3, as DNA: TGCAGTGCTAGAGACTTTGACAGGGGTTACGAGCAGTACTTC.

V and J are TRBV28 and TRBJ2-3; the D call may be TRBD1 or TRBD2 (5 bases each). The CDR3 has 14 residues. Looked up from germline, CDR1 is MDHEN and CDR2 is SYDVKM. Between the trimmed V and J ends, which lost 6 bases and 6 bases, there was a span of 16 bases. In DNA, the CDR3 is TGTGCCAGCAGACCACCGGGACCCCTGGATACGCAGTATTTT. It translates to CASRPPGPLDTQYF.

There are a few counts of this clonotype. The chain couples TRBV5-1 to TRBJ2-1; 9 nucleotides line up with TRBD2. The trim removed 0 bases at V and 1 base at J, leaving 8 bases unmatched. This CDR3 region has 18 residues. Germline V lookup: CDR1 SGHRS, CDR2 YFSETQ. The CDR3 sequence is CASSLVIASGVSYNEQFF. In DNA, the CDR3 is TGCGCCAGCAGCTTGGTAATCGCTAGCGGGGTGTCCTACAATGAGCAGTTCTTC. The entire variable domain, with the rest obtained from reference TRBV5-1 and TRBJ2-1, is as follows: KAGVTQTPRYLIKTRGQQVTLSCSPISGHRSVSWYQQTPGQGLQFLFEYFSETQRNKGNFPGRFSGRQFSNSRSEMNVSTLELGDSALYLCASSLVIASGVSYNEQFFGPGTRLTVL.

The chain combines TRBV2 with TRBJ2-4; TRBD1 matches at 10 bases. The closer fit of TRBJ2-7 to the DNA end suggests the J call may be wrong. The CDR3 extends over 14 amino acids. CDR1 SNHLY and CDR2 FYNNEI come from the germline V gene. In nucleotides, the CDR3 is TGTGCCAGCGGTAGACAGGGGGCCTCATACGAGCAGTACTTC. Translated, it gives CASGRQGASYEQYF.

This chain links TRBV7-2 with TRBJ1-6; unclear D gene. In germline, CDR1 is SGHTA, CDR2 FQGNSA. The CDR3 has 14 amino acids. The V end was cut by 5 bases, the J end by 6 bases, with 11 bases between. CDR3 region: CASSQTRINSPLHF. The CDR3 DNA follows: TGTGCCAGCAGCCAAACCAGAATTAATTCACCCCTCCACTTT. The full variable domain, with the rest looked up from reference TRBV7-2 and TRBJ1-6, is GAGVSQSPSNKVTEKGKDVELRCDPISGHTALYWYRQSLGQGLEFLIYFQGNSAPDKSGLPSDRFSAERTGGSVSTLTIQRTQQEDSAVYLCASSQTRINSPLHFGNGTRLTVT.

J is TRBJ2-5 and V is TRBV12-3 or TRBV12-4; D might be TRBD2 (7 bases). The CDR3 covers 14 residues. V was pared by 5 bases and J by 11 bases, with 21 bases between. The CDR3 sequence is CASSASGGAWEQYF. The DNA for the CDR3 is TGTGCCAGCAGTGCCTCGGGGGGCGCCTGGGAGCAGTACTTC.

The genes are TRBV10-3 and TRBJ2-7; D unclear. CDR1 and CDR2 from the germline V gene are ENHRY and SYGVKD. The CDR3 is 13 amino acids. V dropped 4 bases and J dropped 1 base, with 8 bases sitting between them. The chain's CDR3 is CAISALESYEQYF. The CDR3 nucleotides read TGTGCCATCAGTGCTTTGGAGTCCTACGAGCAGTACTTC.

With regard to this clonotype: Sequence at one end of the junction differs from germline and may be a read error. The J gene is TRBJ2-4, the V gene TRBV9; 7 bases map to TRBD2. The end of the DNA is better explained by TRBJ2-5, so the J call may be wrong. The CDR3 covers 13 residues. Germline CDR1 and CDR2: SGDLS and YYNGEE. In nucleotides, the CDR3 is TGTGTCAGCAATCGCGGGGGTGGGGAGACCCAGTACTTC. Amino acid sequence: CVSNRGGGETQYF.

The chain employs TRBV29-1 and TRBJ2-7, with 8 nucleotides matching TRBD2. This CDR3 contains 15 residues. V gave up 6 bases and J gave up 0 bases; unmatched junction bases: 10. Germline V gene sequence: CDR1 SQVTM, CDR2 ANQGSEA. In DNA, the CDR3 is TGCAGCGTCGGGGGGGGGTGCGGGAACTCCTACGAGCAGTACTTC. Translating it yields CSVGGGCGNSYEQYF.

The J gene is TRBJ1-2, the V gene TRBV29-1; D remains unclear. Germline loops: CDR1 SQVTM, CDR2 ANQGSEA. The CDR3 totals 10 residues. Trimming pared 5 bases from V and 3 bases from J, leaving 4 bases between. The CDR3 coding sequence is TGCAGCGTTTCTGACTATGGCTACACCTTC. Translated, it gives CSVSDYGYTF.